The present T cell receptor (beta chain) was sequenced within a study of blood T cell repertoires in COVID-19. Profiling relied on immunoSEQ multiplex PCR, and the TCRdb table lists in-frame clones only, not all of them. This table holds around 480,000 clones, 75% to 90% found once. The CDR3 is made up of 15 amino acids. V was clipped by 3 bases and J by 5 bases; unmatched bases: 3. In germline, CDR1 is SGDLS, CDR2 YYNGEE. The chain couples TRBV9 to TRBJ2-5; 14 bases match TRBD2. Sequenced input: PBMCs or T cells enriched from blood (not recorded which). The TCR was taken from a woman in her late teens or twenties who had recovered from COVID-19. The CDR3 nucleotides read TGTGCCAGCAGCGGGACTAGCGGGGGGAGGGAGACCCAGTACTTC. This sequence encodes CASSGTSGGRETQYF.